These 26 T cell receptor beta chains came from one sample sequenced in a study of T cell responses to AZD1222 COVID-19 vaccine. The table came from immunoSEQ multiplex PCR; TCRdb's copy has only in-frame clones and leaves some out. The sample shows around 150,000 clones, 91% of them seen only once. The sequencing here drew on peripheral blood, taken 28 days after the second dose of the MenACWY control vaccine. These receptors originate from an adult who received the MenACWY meningococcal vaccine as a control.

The chain recombines TRBV19 with TRBJ2-5; D call uncertain. The germline V gene has CDR1 LNHDA and CDR2 SQIVND (reference sequence). Between the trimmed V and J ends, which lost 2 bases and 4 bases, there was a span of 14 bases. The CDR3 extends over 15 amino acids. In nucleotides, the CDR3 is TGTGCCAGTAGTATAAGGTTGGGCAGGATAGAGACCCAGTACTTC. It yields the protein CASSIRLGRIETQYF. Combining the CDR3 with reference TRBV19 and TRBJ2-5 gives the whole variable domain DGGITQSPKYLFRKEGQNVTLSCEQNLNHDAMYWYRQDPGQGLRLIYYSQIVNDFQKGDIAEGYSVSREKKESFPLTVTSAQKNPTAFYLCASSIRLGRIETQYFGPGTRLLVL.

The genes are TRBV28 and TRBJ1-2; 7 positions agree with TRBD1. CDR3 length equals 13 residues. The germline gives CDR1 MDHEN, CDR2 SYDVKM. J lost 4 bases, V lost 1 base, and 0 bases had no gene match. CDR3 amino acids: CASSLSGGYGYTF. The DNA for the CDR3 is TGTGCCAGCAGTTTATCAGGGGGCTATGGCTACACCTTC.

This chain connects TRBV19 to TRBJ1-1, with D perhaps TRBD1 (5 bases). Trimming took off 3 bases at V and 1 base at J, with 9 bases between the two ends. There are 14 residues in the CDR3. CDR1 and CDR2 (germline): LNHDA, SQIVND (reference sequence). CDR3: CASSIRTKNTEAFF. The CDR3 DNA is TGTGCCAGTAGTATCCGGACAAAGAACACTGAAGCTTTCTTT.

This rearrangement joins TRBV10-3 to TRBJ1-4; D is undetermined. CDR3 length: 12 amino acids. V shed 3 bases and J shed 8 bases, with 7 bases lying between them. Germline V lookup: CDR1 ENHRY, CDR2 SYGVKD. This CDR3 is CAISDGSEKLFF. The CDR3 DNA is TGTGCCATCAGTGATGGTAGCGAAAAACTGTTTTTT.

The V gene is TRBV9, the J gene TRBJ1-1; D uncertain. The V gene's germline CDR1 is SGDLS and CDR2 YYNGEE. The V gene lost 0 bases and the J gene lost 3 bases, with 9 bases spanning the gap. CDR3 length: 14 residues. The CDR3 protein is CASSVATTDTEAFF. The CDR3, as DNA: TGTGCCAGCAGCGTAGCTACGACGGACACTGAAGCTTTCTTT.

This chain connects TRBV27 to TRBJ2-4, with unresolved D. Trimming left V 3 bases short and J 0 bases short, with 15 bases between. This CDR3 is 17 amino acids long. Germline V gene sequence: CDR1 MNHEY, CDR2 SMNVEV (reference sequence). CDR3 protein: CASSFRLLNIAKNIQYF. CDR3 bases: TGTGCCAGCAGTTTCCGTCTTCTTAATATAGCCAAAAACATTCAGTACTTC.

The V and J genes are TRBV15 and TRBJ2-1, with D hard to call. The V gene lost 0 bases and the J gene lost 8 bases, with 5 bases spanning the gap. Germline CDR1 reads LNHNV; CDR2 reads YYDKDF (reference sequence). The length of the CDR3 is 12 residues. CDR3 sequence reads: CATSRDSYEQFF. The CDR3 coding sequence is TGTGCCACCAGCAGAGATAGTTATGAGCAGTTCTTC.

The rearrangement joins TRBV11-3 to TRBJ2-7, with 8 positions matching TRBD1. CDR3 length: 14 amino acids. CDR1 is SGHNT and CDR2 is YENEEA in the germline V gene. The J segment lost 3 bases and the V segment lost 2 bases, leaving 3 bases of the junction unmatched. The CDR3 DNA reads as TGTGCCAGCAGCTTACGGGGACAGGACTACGAGCAGTACTTC. It specifies CASSLRGQDYEQYF.

This sequence joins TRBV6-5 and TRBJ1-5; TRBD1 agrees at 8 bases. Germline CDR1 MNHEY, CDR2 SVGAGI. With 6 bases clipped from V and 5 bases from J, the junction kept 9 bases outside the gene matches. The CDR3 has 15 residues. In nucleotides, the CDR3 is TGTGCCAGCAGCCTAGGACAGGGTTATCATCAGCCCCAGCATTTT. Translated: CASSLGQGYHQPQHF.

This chain links TRBV11-2 with TRBJ1-2, with D tentatively TRBD1 (6 bases). Between the trimmed V and J ends, which lost 4 bases and 6 bases, there was a span of 12 bases. The CDR3 runs to 13 residues. The germline V gene has CDR1 SGHAT and CDR2 FQNNGV. CDR3 protein: CASSSTGLNGYTF. The DNA for the CDR3 is TGTGCCAGCAGCTCGACAGGTCTAAATGGCTACACCTTC.

The chain couples TRBV9 to TRBJ2-2; 11 bases line up with TRBD2. CDR1 is SGDLS, CDR2 YYNGEE, per germline. This CDR3 is built from 18 residues. Trimming cost V 4 bases and J 0 bases; bases outside gene matches: 8. The CDR3 region is CASSPPGLAGANTGELFF. DNA of the CDR3: TGTGCCAGCAGCCCACCCGGACTAGCGGGCGCGAACACCGGGGAGCTGTTTTTT.

This chain connects TRBV24-1 to TRBJ2-7; D is uncertain. The CDR3 covers 10 residues. Germline loops: CDR1 KGHDR, CDR2 SFDVKD. V was shortened by 9 bases and J by 5 bases, with 7 bases between the two germline ends. CDR3 amino acids: CATPLHEQYF. The CDR3 DNA follows: TGTGCCACCCCCCTGCACGAGCAGTACTTC.

V and J are TRBV15 and TRBJ1-2; D gene uncertain. Trimming took 5 bases from V and 4 from J, leaving 11 bases between them. CDR3 length equals 13 residues. Germline V lookup: CDR1 LNHNV, CDR2 YYDKDF (reference sequence). CDR3 DNA sequence: TGTGCCACCAGCCATGACGAGACCTATGGCTACACCTTC. Protein product: CATSHDETYGYTF.

V gene TRBV28 combines with J gene TRBJ2-4; weak D call: TRBD1 (6 bases). Per germline, CDR1 MDHEN and CDR2 SYDVKM. The V end lost 6 bases, the J end lost 6 bases, and 18 bases lay between the germline ends. The CDR3 consists of 15 residues. The CDR3, as DNA: TGTGCCAGCAGAACGCCGGGACAAAAAGGAAACATTCAGTACTTC. This encodes CASRTPGQKGNIQYF.

J is TRBJ2-7 and V is TRBV29-1, with 8 bases matching TRBD1. V dropped 4 bases and J dropped 4; count of bases not matched to a gene: 6. CDR1 is SQVTM, CDR2 ANQGSEA, per germline. The CDR3 has 13 amino acids. This CDR3 reads CSVAGTGIYEQYF. The CDR3 bases are TGCAGCGTTGCCGGGACAGGTATTTACGAGCAGTACTTC.

This chain links TRBV5-1 with TRBJ1-6; D remains ambiguous. The V end was cut by 0 bases, the J end by 9 bases, with 13 bases between. The CDR3 has 15 residues. Germline CDR1 and CDR2: SGHRS and YFSETQ. CDR3 nucleotide sequence: TGCGCCAGCAGCTTGGTTTCGGGGTATGGTTCACCCCTCCACTTT. Residues: CASSLVSGYGSPLHF.

V and J are TRBV28 and TRBJ1-6; D remains ambiguous. The length of the CDR3 is 15 residues. CDR1 MDHEN and CDR2 SYDVKM come from the germline V gene. The V end lost 5 bases, the J end lost 11 bases, and 19 bases lay between the germline ends. The CDR3 nucleotides are TGTGCCAGCAGTCCCCCGTTGAACAGTGTAACACCCCTCCACTTT. Translation: CASSPPLNSVTPLHF.

The chain links TRBV30 to TRBJ1-5, with D possibly matching TRBD1 (5 bases). This CDR3 has 13 residues. V lost 2 bases and J 4 bases, leaving 9 bases between the germline ends. Germline CDR1 and CDR2: GTSNPN and SVGIG (reference sequence). For the CDR3, the DNA is TGTGCCTGGAGTTTCGGGGGGAATCAGCCCCAGCATTTT. Translation gives CAWSFGGNQPQHF.

This chain connects TRBV7-2 to TRBJ2-2; D is tentatively TRBD1 or TRBD2 (6 bases each). The V and J ends lost 7 bases and 4 bases respectively, with 16 bases between them. The CDR3 covers 15 residues. In germline, CDR1 is SGHTA, CDR2 FQGNSA. The CDR3 loop reads CASNGGPSGTGELFF. Here the CDR3 DNA reads TGTGCCAGCAATGGGGGGCCTTCTGGCACCGGGGAGCTGTTTTTT.

V gene TRBV27 combines with J gene TRBJ2-7; no clear D. CDR1 is MNHEY and CDR2 is SMNVEV in the germline V gene (reference sequence). Trimming shortened V by 3 bases and J by 9 bases, and 9 bases separated the two germline ends. This CDR3 has 11 amino acids. The CDR3 here is CASSFGSGQYF. The CDR3 bases are TGTGCCAGCAGTTTTGGGTCTGGGCAGTACTTC.

The chain carries TRBV11-1 and TRBJ2-1; the D gene is possibly TRBD2 (6 bases). CDR1 SGHAT and CDR2 FQDESV come from the germline V gene (reference sequence). Trimming left V 8 bases short and J 4 bases short, with 15 bases between. The CDR3 covers 14 residues. The CDR3 DNA reads as TGTGCCAGCCAAGGTAGTGGAGGGTACAATGAGCAGTTCTTC. Translation gives CASQGSGGYNEQFF. Based on the CDR3 plus reference TRBV11-1 and TRBJ2-1, the full variable domain is EAEVAQSPRYKITEKSQAVAFWCDPISGHATLYWYRQILGQGPELLVQFQDESVVDDSQLPKDRFSAERLKGVDSTLKIQPAELGDSAMYLCASQGSGGYNEQFFGPGTRLTVL.

The V call is TRBV9, the J call TRBJ1-3; D is uncertain. V dropped 0 bases and J dropped 3 bases, with 7 bases sitting between them. From germline, CDR1 is SGDLS and CDR2 YYNGEE. This CDR3 is built from 14 residues. The CDR3 nucleotides read TGTGCCAGCAGCGTAGGTCTAGGTGGAAACACCATATATTTT. Amino acid sequence: CASSVGLGGNTIYF.

This CDR3 is CASSFPGGNQPQHF. The CDR3 bases are TGTGCCAGCAGCTTCCCGGGGGGCAATCAGCCCCAGCATTTT. The chain is built from TRBV28 and TRBJ1-5; D possibly corresponds to TRBD1 (5 bases). Trimming left V 6 bases short and J 2 bases short, with 11 bases between. Germline CDR1 MDHEN, CDR2 SYDVKM. The CDR3 is made up of 14 amino acids.

CDR3 sequence: CASSAGASGYNEQFF. In DNA form, the CDR3 reads TGTGCCAGCAGCGCGGGGGCTAGCGGATACAATGAGCAGTTCTTC. The chain links TRBV11-3 to TRBJ2-1; maybe TRBD2 (7 bases). Germline V gives CDR1 SGHNT, CDR2 YENEEA. The CDR3 is made up of 15 amino acids. V lost 5 bases and J 4 bases, leaving 15 bases between the germline ends.

The chain recombines TRBV11-1 with TRBJ2-3; 15 bases fit TRBD2. The germline V gene has CDR1 SGHAT and CDR2 FQDESV (reference sequence). Trimming removed 5 bases from V and 5 bases from J; junction bases left unmatched: 5. This CDR3 contains 16 residues. The CDR3: CASSKGTSGGLDTQYF. The CDR3 bases are TGTGCCAGCAGCAAAGGGACTAGCGGGGGGTTAGATACGCAGTATTTT. Using reference TRBV11-1 and TRBJ2-3 for the parts outside the CDR3, the full variable domain is EAEVAQSPRYKITEKSQAVAFWCDPISGHATLYWYRQILGQGPELLVQFQDESVVDDSQLPKDRFSAERLKGVDSTLKIQPAELGDSAMYLCASSKGTSGGLDTQYFGPGTRLTVL.

The CDR3 nucleotides are TGTGCCAGCAGTTTCCAGGGCGCAGCAACTAATGAAAAACTGTTTTTT. It is translated as CASSFQGAATNEKLFF. The V gene is TRBV28, the J gene TRBJ1-4; weak D call: TRBD1 (5 bases). V lost 3 bases, J lost 0 bases, and 11 bases lay in between. This CDR3 region has 16 residues. Germline V gene lookup returns CDR1 MDHEN and CDR2 SYDVKM.